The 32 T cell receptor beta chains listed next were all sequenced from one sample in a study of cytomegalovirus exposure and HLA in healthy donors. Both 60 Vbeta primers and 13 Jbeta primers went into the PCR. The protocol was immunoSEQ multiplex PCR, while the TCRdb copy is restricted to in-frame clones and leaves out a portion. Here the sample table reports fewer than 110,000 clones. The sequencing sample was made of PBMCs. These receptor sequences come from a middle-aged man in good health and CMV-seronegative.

In DNA, the CDR3 is TGCGCCAGCAGCGGAGGACAGGGATTTAATTCACCCCTCCACTTT. Its translation is CASSGGQGFNSPLHF. The chain is built from TRBV5-1 and TRBJ1-6; TRBD1 matches 8 bases. After removal of 4 bases from V and 6 bases from J, the junction contained 6 bases not matched to a gene. CDR3 size: 15 residues. Germline loops: CDR1 SGHRS, CDR2 YFSETQ.

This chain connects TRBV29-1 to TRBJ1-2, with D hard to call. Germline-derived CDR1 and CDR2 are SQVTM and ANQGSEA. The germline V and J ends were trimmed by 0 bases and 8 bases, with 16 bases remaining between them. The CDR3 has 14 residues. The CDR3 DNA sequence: TGCAGCGTTGAAGATCGCGGGCAGCGTGTGGGCTACACCTTC. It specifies CSVEDRGQRVGYTF.

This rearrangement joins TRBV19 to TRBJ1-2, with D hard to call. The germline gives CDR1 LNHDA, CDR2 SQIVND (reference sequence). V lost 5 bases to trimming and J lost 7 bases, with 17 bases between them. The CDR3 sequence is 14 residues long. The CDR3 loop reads CASSPRQVVSGYTF. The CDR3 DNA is TGTGCCAGTAGTCCCCGTCAGGTGGTGAGTGGCTACACCTTC.

CDR3 nucleotide sequence: TGTGCCAGCAGAAGAACCAGGCAGTCTGCAACTAATGAAAAACTGTTTTTT. Amino acids: CASRRTRQSATNEKLFF. V usage is TRBV27 and J usage is TRBJ1-4, with D unclear. With 6 bases removed from V and 0 bases from J, the gap between germline ends came to 17 bases. CDR3 length equals 17 residues. Germline CDR1 and CDR2: MNHEY and SMNVEV (reference sequence).

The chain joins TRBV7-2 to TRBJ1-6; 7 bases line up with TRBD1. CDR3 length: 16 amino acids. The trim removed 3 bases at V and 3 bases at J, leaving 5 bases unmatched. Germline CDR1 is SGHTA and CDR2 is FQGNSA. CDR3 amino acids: CASSLLRDSYNSPLHF. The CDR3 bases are TGTGCCAGCAGCTTGCTCCGGGACAGCTATAATTCACCCCTCCACTTT. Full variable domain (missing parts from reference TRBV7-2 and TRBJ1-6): GAGVSQSPSNKVTEKGKDVELRCDPISGHTALYWYRQSLGQGLEFLIYFQGNSAPDKSGLPSDRFSAERTGGSVSTLTIQRTQQEDSAVYLCASSLLRDSYNSPLHFGNGTRLTVT.

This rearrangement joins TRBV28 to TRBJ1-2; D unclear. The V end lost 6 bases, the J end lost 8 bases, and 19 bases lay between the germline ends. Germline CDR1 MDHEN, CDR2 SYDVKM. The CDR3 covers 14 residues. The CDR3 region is CASSILRGGGGYTF. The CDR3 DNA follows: TGTGCCAGCAGCATCCTACGGGGTGGTGGAGGCTACACCTTC.

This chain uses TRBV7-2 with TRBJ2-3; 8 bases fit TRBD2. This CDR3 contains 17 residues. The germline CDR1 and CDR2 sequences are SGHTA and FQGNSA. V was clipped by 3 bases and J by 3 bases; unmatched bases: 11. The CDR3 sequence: CASSFGGGLAETDTQYF. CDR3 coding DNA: TGTGCCAGCAGCTTTGGGGGTGGACTAGCAGAGACAGATACGCAGTATTTT.

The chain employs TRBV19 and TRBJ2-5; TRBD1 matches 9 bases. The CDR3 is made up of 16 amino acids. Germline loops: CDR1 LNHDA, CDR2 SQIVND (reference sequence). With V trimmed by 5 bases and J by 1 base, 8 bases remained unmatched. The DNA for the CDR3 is TGTGCCAGTAGTGGGGGGACAGGGTCGGGCCAAGAGACCCAGTACTTC. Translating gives CASSGGTGSGQETQYF.

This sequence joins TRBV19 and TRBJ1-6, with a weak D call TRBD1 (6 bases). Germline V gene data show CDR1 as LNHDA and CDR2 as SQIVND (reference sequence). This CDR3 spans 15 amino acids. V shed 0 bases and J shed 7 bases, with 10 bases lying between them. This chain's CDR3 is CASSIDFTGNSPLHF. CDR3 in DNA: TGTGCCAGTAGTATAGATTTTACAGGGAATTCACCCCTCCACTTT.

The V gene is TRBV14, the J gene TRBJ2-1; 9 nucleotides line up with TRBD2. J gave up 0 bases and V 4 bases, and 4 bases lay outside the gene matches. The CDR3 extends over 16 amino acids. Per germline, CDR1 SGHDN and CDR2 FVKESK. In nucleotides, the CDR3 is TGTGCCAGCAGCCCCATAGCGGGGGTCTCCTACAATGAGCAGTTCTTC. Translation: CASSPIAGVSYNEQFF.

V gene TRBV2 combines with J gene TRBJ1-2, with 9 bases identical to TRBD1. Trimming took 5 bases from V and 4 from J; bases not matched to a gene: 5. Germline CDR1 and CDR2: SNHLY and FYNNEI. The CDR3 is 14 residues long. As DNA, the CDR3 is TGTGCCAGCAGTACAGGGGGCGCGCTCTATGGCTACACCTTC. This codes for CASSTGGALYGYTF.

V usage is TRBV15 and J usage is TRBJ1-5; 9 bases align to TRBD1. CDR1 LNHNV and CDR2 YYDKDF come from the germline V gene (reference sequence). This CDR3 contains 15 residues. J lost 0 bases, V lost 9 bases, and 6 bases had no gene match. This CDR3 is CATGQGDNSNQPQHF. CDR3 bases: TGTGCCACGGGACAGGGTGACAATAGCAATCAGCCCCAGCATTTT.

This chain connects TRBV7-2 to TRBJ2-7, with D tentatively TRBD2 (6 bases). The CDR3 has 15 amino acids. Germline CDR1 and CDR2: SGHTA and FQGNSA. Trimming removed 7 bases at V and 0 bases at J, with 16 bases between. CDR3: CASTLTGTYSYEQYF. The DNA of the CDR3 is TGTGCCAGCACGCTCACCGGGACTTACTCCTACGAGCAGTACTTC. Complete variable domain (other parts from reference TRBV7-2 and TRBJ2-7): GAGVSQSPSNKVTEKGKDVELRCDPISGHTALYWYRQSLGQGLEFLIYFQGNSAPDKSGLPSDRFSAERTGGSVSTLTIQRTQQEDSAVYLCASTLTGTYSYEQYFGPGTRLTVT.

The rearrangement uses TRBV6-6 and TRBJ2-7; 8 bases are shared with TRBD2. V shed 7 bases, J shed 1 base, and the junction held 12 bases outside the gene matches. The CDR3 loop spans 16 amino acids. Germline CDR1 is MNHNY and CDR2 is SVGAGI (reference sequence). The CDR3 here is CASTSTERGPSYEQYF. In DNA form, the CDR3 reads TGTGCCAGCACCTCGACCGAGCGGGGGCCATCCTACGAGCAGTACTTC.

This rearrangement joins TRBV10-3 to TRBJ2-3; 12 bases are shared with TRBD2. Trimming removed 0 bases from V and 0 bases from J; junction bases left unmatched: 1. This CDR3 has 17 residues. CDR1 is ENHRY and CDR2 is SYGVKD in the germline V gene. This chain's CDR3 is CAISESLAGGSTDTQYF. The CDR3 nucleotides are TGTGCCATCAGTGAGTCGCTAGCGGGGGGGAGCACAGATACGCAGTATTTT.

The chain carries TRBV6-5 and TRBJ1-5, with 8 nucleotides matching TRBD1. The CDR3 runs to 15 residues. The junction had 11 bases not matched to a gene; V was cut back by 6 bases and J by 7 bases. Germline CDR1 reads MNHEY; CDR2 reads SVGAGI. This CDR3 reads CASSPGQGGRQPQHF. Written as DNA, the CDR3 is TGTGCCAGCAGCCCCGGACAGGGAGGAAGGCAGCCCCAGCATTTT.

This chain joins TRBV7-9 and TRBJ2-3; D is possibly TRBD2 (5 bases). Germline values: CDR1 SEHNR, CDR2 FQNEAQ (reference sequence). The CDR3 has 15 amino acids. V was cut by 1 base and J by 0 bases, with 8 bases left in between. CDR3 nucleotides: TGTGCCAGCAGCTTAGATCGCGGGAGCACAGATACGCAGTATTTT. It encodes CASSLDRGSTDTQYF.

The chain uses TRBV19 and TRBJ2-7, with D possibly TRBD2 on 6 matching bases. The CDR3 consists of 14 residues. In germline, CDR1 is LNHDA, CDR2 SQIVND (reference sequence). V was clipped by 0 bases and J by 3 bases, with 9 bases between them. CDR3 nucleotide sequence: TGTGCCAGTAGTATAGAAGGAGGGTACTACGAGCAGTACTTC. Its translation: CASSIEGGYYEQYF. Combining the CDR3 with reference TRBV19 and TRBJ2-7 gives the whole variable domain DGGITQSPKYLFRKEGQNVTLSCEQNLNHDAMYWYRQDPGQGLRLIYYSQIVNDFQKGDIAEGYSVSREKKESFPLTVTSAQKNPTAFYLCASSIEGGYYEQYFGPGTRLTVT.

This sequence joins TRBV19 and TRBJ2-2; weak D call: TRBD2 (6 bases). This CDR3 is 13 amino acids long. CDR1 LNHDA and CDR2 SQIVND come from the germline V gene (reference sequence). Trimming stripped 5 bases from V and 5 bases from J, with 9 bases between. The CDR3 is CASSYSGTGELFF. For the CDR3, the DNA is TGTGCCAGTAGTTATAGCGGAACCGGGGAGCTGTTTTTT. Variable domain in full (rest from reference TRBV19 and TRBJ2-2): DGGITQSPKYLFRKEGQNVTLSCEQNLNHDAMYWYRQDPGQGLRLIYYSQIVNDFQKGDIAEGYSVSREKKESFPLTVTSAQKNPTAFYLCASSYSGTGELFFGEGSRLTVL.

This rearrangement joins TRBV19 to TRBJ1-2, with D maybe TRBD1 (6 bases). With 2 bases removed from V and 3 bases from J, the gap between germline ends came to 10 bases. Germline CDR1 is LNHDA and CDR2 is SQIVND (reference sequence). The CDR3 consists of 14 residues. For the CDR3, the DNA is TGTGCCAGTAGTATACAGGGGCGCGACTATGGCTACACCTTC. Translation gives CASSIQGRDYGYTF.

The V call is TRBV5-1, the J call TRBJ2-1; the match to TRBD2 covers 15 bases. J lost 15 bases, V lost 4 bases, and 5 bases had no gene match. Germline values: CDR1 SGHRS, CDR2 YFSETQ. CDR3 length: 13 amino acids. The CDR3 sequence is CASSGTSGGSPFF. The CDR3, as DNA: TGCGCCAGCAGCGGGACTAGCGGGGGGAGTCCGTTCTTC.

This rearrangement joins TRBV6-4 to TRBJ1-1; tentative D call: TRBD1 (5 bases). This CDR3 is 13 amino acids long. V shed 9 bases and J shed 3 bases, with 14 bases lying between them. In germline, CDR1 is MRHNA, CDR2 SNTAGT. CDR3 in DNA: TGTGCCAGTCCGCCGGGGGTAGACACTGAAGCTTTCTTT. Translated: CASPPGVDTEAFF.

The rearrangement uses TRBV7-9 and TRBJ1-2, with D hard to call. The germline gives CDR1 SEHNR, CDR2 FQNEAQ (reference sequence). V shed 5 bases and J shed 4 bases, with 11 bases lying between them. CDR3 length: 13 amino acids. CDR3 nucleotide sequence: TGTGCCAGCAGCACGGGTGCCACCTATGGCTACACCTTC. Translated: CASSTGATYGYTF. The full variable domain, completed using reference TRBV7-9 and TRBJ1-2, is DTGVSQNPRHKITKRGQNVTFRCDPISEHNRLYWYRQTLGQGPEFLTYFQNEAQLEKSRLLSDRFSAERPKGSFSTLEIQRTEQGDSAMYLCASSTGATYGYTFGSGTRLTVV.

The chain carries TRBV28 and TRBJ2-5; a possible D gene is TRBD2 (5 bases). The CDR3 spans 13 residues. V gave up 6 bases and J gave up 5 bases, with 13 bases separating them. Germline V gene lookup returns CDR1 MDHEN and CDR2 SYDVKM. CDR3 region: CASSGERMETQYF. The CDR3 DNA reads TGTGCCAGCAGCGGGGAACGTATGGAGACCCAGTACTTC. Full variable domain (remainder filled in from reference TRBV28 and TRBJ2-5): DVKVTQSSRYLVKRTGEKVFLECVQDMDHENMFWYRQDPGLGLRLIYFSYDVKMKEKGDIPEGYSVSREKKERFSLILESASTNQTSMYLCASSGERMETQYFGPGTRLLVL.

DNA of the CDR3: TGTGCCAGCAGCTCGGACAGATCTCTCCTTATGAACACTGAAGCTTTCTTT. Its protein is CASSSDRSLLMNTEAFF. J is TRBJ1-1 and V is TRBV7-2, with a tentative D call TRBD1 (6 bases). This CDR3 contains 17 residues. Germline V gene sequence: CDR1 SGHTA, CDR2 FQGNSA. V was trimmed by 4 bases and J by 0 bases, leaving 18 bases between them.

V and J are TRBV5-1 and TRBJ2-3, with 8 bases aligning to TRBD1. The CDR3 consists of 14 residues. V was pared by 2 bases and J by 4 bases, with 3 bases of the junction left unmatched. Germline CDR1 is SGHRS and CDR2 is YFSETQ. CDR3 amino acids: CASSFRGPADTQYF. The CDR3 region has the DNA TGCGCCAGCAGCTTCAGGGGGCCAGCAGATACGCAGTATTTT.

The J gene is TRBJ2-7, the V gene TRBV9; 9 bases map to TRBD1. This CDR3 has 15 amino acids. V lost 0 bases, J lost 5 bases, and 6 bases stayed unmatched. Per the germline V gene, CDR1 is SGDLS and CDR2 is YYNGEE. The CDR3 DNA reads TGTGCCAGCAGCGTAGAGGGACAGGGAGTCCACGAGCAGTACTTC. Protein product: CASSVEGQGVHEQYF.

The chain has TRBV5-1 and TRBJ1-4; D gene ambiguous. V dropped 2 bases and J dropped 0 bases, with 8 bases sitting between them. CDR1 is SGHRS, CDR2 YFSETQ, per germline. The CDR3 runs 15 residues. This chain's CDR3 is CASSLMGATNEKLFF. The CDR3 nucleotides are TGCGCCAGCAGCTTAATGGGCGCAACTAATGAAAAACTGTTTTTT. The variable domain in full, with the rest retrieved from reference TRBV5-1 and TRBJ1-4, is KAGVTQTPRYLIKTRGQQVTLSCSPISGHRSVSWYQQTPGQGLQFLFEYFSETQRNKGNFPGRFSGRQFSNSRSEMNVSTLELGDSALYLCASSLMGATNEKLFFGSGTQLSVL.

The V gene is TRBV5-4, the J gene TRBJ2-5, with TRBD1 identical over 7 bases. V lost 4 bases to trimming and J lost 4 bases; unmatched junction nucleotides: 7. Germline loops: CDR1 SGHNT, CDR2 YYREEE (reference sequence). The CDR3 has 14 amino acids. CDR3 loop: CASSTTGRGETQYF. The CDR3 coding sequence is TGTGCCAGCAGCACGACAGGGAGAGGAGAGACCCAGTACTTC.

The CDR3 protein is CASSPPGQGGFDTQYF. The DNA of the CDR3 is TGTGCCAGCTCACCTCCCGGACAGGGAGGATTTGATACGCAGTATTTT. The J gene is TRBJ2-3, the V gene TRBV18, with 8 nucleotides matching TRBD1. V shed 3 bases and J 6 bases; nucleotides not matched to a gene: 11. This CDR3 has 16 residues. Germline lookup yields CDR1 KGHSH and CDR2 LQKENI.

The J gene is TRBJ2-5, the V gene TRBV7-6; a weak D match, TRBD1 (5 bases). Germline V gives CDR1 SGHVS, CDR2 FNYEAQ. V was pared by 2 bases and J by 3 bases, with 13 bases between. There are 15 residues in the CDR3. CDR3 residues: CASSLIRGIEETQYF. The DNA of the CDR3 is TGTGCCAGCAGCTTAATTAGGGGTATAGAAGAGACCCAGTACTTC.

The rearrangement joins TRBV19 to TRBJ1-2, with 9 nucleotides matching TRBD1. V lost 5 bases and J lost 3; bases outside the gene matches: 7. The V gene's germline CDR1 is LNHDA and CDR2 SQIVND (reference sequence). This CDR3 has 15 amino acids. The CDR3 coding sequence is TGTGCCAGTAGTCGTCCCGGGACAGGGCACTATGGCTACACCTTC. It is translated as CASSRPGTGHYGYTF.